This T cell receptor (beta chain) was sequenced in a study of T-cell reconstitution after alpha-beta-depleted transplantation in children. This clonotype was seen at least ten times. The antigen remains undetermined. A TCRbeta library incorporating unique molecular identifiers was prepared. TCRdb used MiXCR to reprocess the PCR reads, holding one entry per CDR3 protein. This repertoire shows about 260,000 distinct CDR3 sequences, roughly 8.2% found once; its top ten account for about 6.4%. Overall study findings and caveats: Some patients' high day-60 TCRbeta diversity was traced to surviving recipient T cells and thymic progenitors.

The CDR3 length is 16 residues. V was shortened by 5 bases and J by 1 base, with 15 bases between the two germline ends. CDR1 and CDR2 from the germline V gene are MNHEY and SMNVEV (reference sequence). Sequencing was performed on PBMCs, mostly from graft donor cells, taken 180 days after TCRalphabeta/CD19-depleted stem cell transplant. V usage is TRBV27 and J usage is TRBJ2-4, with TRBD1 as a possible D gene (6 bases). This clonotype was sampled from a male patient younger than 18 who had a stem cell transplant for acute lymphoblastic leukemia, so the T cells may come from the graft donor. Written as DNA, the CDR3 is TGTGCCAGCAGTCTCCGACAGGCCGGTGCCAAAAACATTCAGTACTTC. Amino acids: CASSLRQAGAKNIQYF.